This TCR beta chain was recorded in a study of cytotoxic CD8 clonotypes in ibrutinib-treated CLL. Study as a whole: Overall, 24 responses were partial and 2 complete; following median approximately 65 months, about 15 patients stayed remitted and 12 progressed.

Measured with immunoSEQ multiplex PCR; TCRdb has only the in-frame clones, and not every one. Among some 130,000 clones listed, approximately 85% were seen once. Concerning this clone: The target antigen is unknown.

The authors obtained roughly 2 micrograms of genomic DNA from cryopreserved PBMCs for TCR beta libraries. Losses at the gene ends were 4 bases for V and 5 bases for J; bases not matched to a gene: 10. The CDR3 has 16 amino acids. From germline, CDR1 is SGHRS and CDR2 YFSETQ. Study-wide findings and caveats: An increase in clonality occurred at ibrutinib response, followed by a return toward baseline at progression.

The source is a human donor with chronic lymphocytic leukemia. Here the sequenced sample was PBMCs, taken after 24 months of ibrutinib treatment. J is TRBJ2-3 and V is TRBV5-1; TRBD2 aligns across 10 bases. This CDR3 reads CASSPGTSGARDTQYF. The CDR3 coding sequence is TGCGCCAGCAGCCCCGGAACTAGCGGGGCTAGAGATACGCAGTATTTT.